Reported below is one TCR beta chain. The data are from a study of blood T cell repertoires in COVID-19. At the level of the study: Specimens from acute and convalescent COVID-19 originated in the United States, Italy and Spain. T cells, B-cell-depleted T cells, or PBMCs supplied cDNA or gDNA.

The V gene lost 4 bases and the J gene lost 2 bases, with 12 bases spanning the gap. The CDR3 is 14 residues long. The germline V gene encodes CDR1 SGHNT and CDR2 YYREEE (reference sequence). Per the authors' pipeline: Nucleated cell number was recorded as an estimate derived from reference gene primer amplification. The protocol was immunoSEQ multiplex PCR, while the TCRdb copy is restricted to in-frame clones and leaves out a portion. V and J calls and clone size are those listed in that table; D and trimming were worked out from the DNA. The sample contains more than 150,000 clones, 75% to 80% of which appear only once.

J is TRBJ1-1 and V is TRBV5-4; weak D call: TRBD1 (6 bases). The receptor comes from an older woman with acute or convalescent COVID-19. Source material: peripheral blood. This CDR3 is CASSPLRGNTEAFF. The CDR3 nucleotides are TGTGCCAGCAGCCCTCTCAGGGGAAACACTGAAGCTTTCTTT.